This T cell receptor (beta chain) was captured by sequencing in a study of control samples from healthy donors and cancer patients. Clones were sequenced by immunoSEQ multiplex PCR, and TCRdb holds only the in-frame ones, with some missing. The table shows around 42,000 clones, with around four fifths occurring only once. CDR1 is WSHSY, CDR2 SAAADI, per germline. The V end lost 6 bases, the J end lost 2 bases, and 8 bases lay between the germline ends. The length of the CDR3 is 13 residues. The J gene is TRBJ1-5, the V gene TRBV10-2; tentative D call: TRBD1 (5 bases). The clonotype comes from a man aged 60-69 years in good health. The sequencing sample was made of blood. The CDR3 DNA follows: TGCGCCAGCAGGGGGGATGGCAATCAGCCCCAGCATTTT. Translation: CASRGDGNQPQHF.